This T cell receptor (beta chain) was recorded in a study of CD8 T cells in ankylosing spondylitis. With molecular barcodes, quantitative 5'-RACE was used to make the TCR beta libraries. TCRdb redid the calling of the 5' RACE reads with MiXCR, one entry per CDR3 protein. The table has tens of thousands of distinct CDR3 sequences, around 25% seen once. Germline loops: CDR1 SGHRS, CDR2 YFSETQ. Trimming removed 4 bases from V and 7 bases from J, with 17 bases in between. The CDR3 is 15 amino acids. Regarding the study as a whole: A number of the motif variants had already been described in reactive arthritis synovial fluid and blood. Matched ankylosing spondylitis synovial fluid reportedly contained a significantly enriched population of disease-linked clones. Disease-linked clones bore a CD8+ phenotype, appearing relatively rarely in peripheral blood.

Remarks on this clonotype: Its antigen is currently unknown.

Sequencing was carried out using blood, either unsorted or a sorted T cell fraction (not recorded which). The sequence derives from a male donor with ankylosing spondylitis or in good health (not recorded which). The genes are TRBV5-1 and TRBJ1-4; weak D call: TRBD1 (6 bases). The CDR3 sequence is CASSPAGQGFEKLFF. In DNA form, the CDR3 reads TGCGCCAGCAGCCCCGCGGGGCAGGGGTTTGAAAAACTGTTTTTT.